This TCR beta chain originates from a study of T cells in Graves' hyperthyroidism and ophthalmopathy. From RNA transcripts, TCR beta CDR3 regions were amplified. The HTBI set primed first-round TCR CDR3 RT-PCR. TCRdb passed the multiplex PCR reads through MiXCR, listing each CDR3 protein once. The sample yields around 580,000 distinct CDR3 sequences, around 17% seen once. Newly diagnosed hyperthyroidism patients aged 18 to 65 years had disease lasting under 2 months. The CDR3 is made up of 14 amino acids. V was shortened by 6 bases and J by 4 bases, with 19 bases between the two germline ends. Germline lookup yields CDR1 DFQATT and CDR2 SNEGSKA (reference sequence).

V is TRBV20-1 and J is TRBJ2-7; TRBD1 or TRBD2 may be the D gene (5 bases each). The TCR was taken from a woman under 30 with Graves' hyperthyroidism. The sample consisted of blood. The CDR3 DNA reads TGCAGTGCCAACCGGGACCCCCTTATTTACGAGCAGTACTTC. This codes for CSANRDPLIYEQYF.